This TCR beta chain was recorded in a study of CD8+ T cells in alopecia areata. Broader study findings: In blood and scalp, many expanded lesional clones persisted during tofacitinib. For lesional scalp, especially alopecia totalis/universalis, clonality was higher than in normal scalp. A single nonresponder leaves the baseline CD8+ expansion link to response uncertain.

The CDR3 covers 17 residues. V lost 5 bases and J lost 5, with 24 bases in between. Germline assignment: CDR1 SEHNR and CDR2 FQNEAQ (reference sequence). Isolated RNA was reverse transcribed into cDNA used as the sequencing template. Generated by immunoSEQ multiplex PCR, the TCRdb table keeps only in-frame clones and is missing some. The table records about 160,000 clones, less than 70% of them present only once. This sample's treatment: oral pan-JAK inhibitor, 5-10 mg twice daily. Of note for this clone: Antigen specificity is unknown.

The chain links TRBV7-9 to TRBJ2-5, with D perhaps TRBD1 (6 bases). The sequenced sample was CD4+ T cells sorted from blood, obtained at week 24, from a patient treated with tofacitinib. The clonotype comes from a human donor with alopecia areata. This CDR3 is CASSPGAGAIYIETQYF. The CDR3 DNA reads TGTGCCAGCAGCCCAGGTGCAGGGGCTATATACATTGAGACCCAGTACTTC.